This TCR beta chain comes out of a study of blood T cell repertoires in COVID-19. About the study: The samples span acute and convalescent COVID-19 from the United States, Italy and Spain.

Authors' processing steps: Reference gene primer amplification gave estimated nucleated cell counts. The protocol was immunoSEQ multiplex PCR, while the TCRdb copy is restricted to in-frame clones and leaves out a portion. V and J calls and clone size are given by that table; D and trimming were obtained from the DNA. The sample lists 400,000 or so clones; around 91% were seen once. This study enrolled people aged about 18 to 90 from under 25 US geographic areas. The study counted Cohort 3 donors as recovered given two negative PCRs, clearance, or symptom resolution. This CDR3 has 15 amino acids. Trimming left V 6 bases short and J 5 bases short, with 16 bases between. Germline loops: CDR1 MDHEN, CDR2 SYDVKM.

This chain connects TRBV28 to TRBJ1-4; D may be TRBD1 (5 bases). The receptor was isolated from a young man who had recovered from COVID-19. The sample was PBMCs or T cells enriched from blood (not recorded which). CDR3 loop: CASSSPTVRNEKLFF. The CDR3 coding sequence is TGTGCCAGCAGCAGTCCGACAGTGCGCAATGAAAAACTGTTTTTT.